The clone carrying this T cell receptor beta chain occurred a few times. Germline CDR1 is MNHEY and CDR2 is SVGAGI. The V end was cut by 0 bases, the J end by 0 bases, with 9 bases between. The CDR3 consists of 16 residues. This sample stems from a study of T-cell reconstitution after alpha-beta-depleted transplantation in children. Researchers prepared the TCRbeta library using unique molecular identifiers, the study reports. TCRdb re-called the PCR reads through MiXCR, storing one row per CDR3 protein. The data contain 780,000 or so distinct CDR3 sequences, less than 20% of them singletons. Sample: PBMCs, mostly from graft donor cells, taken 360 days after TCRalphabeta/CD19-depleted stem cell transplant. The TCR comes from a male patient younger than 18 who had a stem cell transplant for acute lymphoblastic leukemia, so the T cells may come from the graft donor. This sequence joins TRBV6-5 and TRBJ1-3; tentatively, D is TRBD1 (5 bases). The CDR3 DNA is TGTGCCAGCAGTTACTCGGTCGGGGGCTCTGGAAACACCATATATTTT. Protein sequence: CASSYSVGGSGNTIYF.